These T cell receptor beta chains were read from a single sample in a study of T cell repertoires in cytomegalovirus infection. TCRdb reanalysed the reads using MiXCR and keeps one entry per CDR3 protein. This repertoire shows about 180,000 distinct CDR3 sequences, roughly a sixth found once; its top ten account for approximately 26%. The sample comprised CD8+ T cells from PBMCs. The receptors derive from a human donor in good health (CMV status not recorded). Some clones in this sample may be carry-over from other donors' samples. The CDR3 runs from the conserved cysteine through the conserved F or W. D genes are given only for firm matches. Size tells how often a clone was seen (once, few, many) or the class of an expanded clone, and some rows leave it out.

TRBJ1-2,TRBV12-3/TRBV12-4,few,.,CASSATGDLSFYGYTF,TGTGCCAGCAGTGCCACAGGAGACCTATCCTTCTATGGCTACACCTTC
TRBJ2-4,TRBV7-2,.,.,CASSLHGGNIQYF,TGTGCCAGCAGCTTGCACGGCGGGAACATTCAGTACTTC
TRBJ1-4,TRBV15,few,.,CATSRDNNEKLFF,TGTGCCACCAGCAGAGATAATAATGAAAAACTGTTTTTT
TRBJ1-3,TRBV29-1,few,TRBD1,CSVTGQADGNTIYF,TGCAGCGTCACTGGACAGGCAGATGGAAACACCATATATTTT
TRBJ2-7,TRBV12-3/TRBV12-4,few,.,CASSLTGTVDYEQYF,TGTGCCAGCAGTCTAACCGGGACGGTAGACTACGAGCAGTACTTC
TRBJ2-1,TRBV7-6,.,.,CASSPSSAHNEQFF,TGTGCCAGCAGCCCGTCGTCAGCCCACAATGAGCAGTTCTTC
TRBJ2-7,TRBV6-2/TRBV6-3,.,TRBD2,CASEPAGADEQYF,TGTGCCAGCGAACCAGCGGGGGCCGACGAGCAGTACTTC
TRBJ1-5,TRBV28,few,.,CASLEQGNLDGSNQPQHF,TGTGCCAGCTTAGAACAGGGAAATTTGGATGGTAGCAATCAGCCCCAGCATTTT
TRBJ1-1,TRBV5-6,many,.,CASSIGDTEAFF,TGTGCCAGCAGCATCGGGGACACTGAAGCTTTCTTT
TRBJ2-7,TRBV6-2/TRBV6-3,few,.,CASSYSKGAPQRLYEQYF,TGTGCCAGCAGTTACTCGAAGGGAGCACCTCAGAGGCTCTACGAGCAGTACTTC
TRBJ2-6,TRBV5-5,few,.,CASSPDPSRSGANVLTF,TGTGCCAGCAGCCCGGACCCCTCCCGCTCTGGGGCCAACGTCCTGACTTTC
TRBJ2-3,TRBV6-6,few,.,CASSGLDAGDTQYF,TGTGCCAGCAGTGGACTCGATGCGGGGGATACGCAGTATTTT
TRBJ1-6,TRBV7-8,.,.,CASSEWDPGGSPLHF,TGTGCCAGCAGCGAGTGGGACCCGGGGGGGTCACCCCTCCACTTT
TRBJ1-4,TRBV28,few,.,CASSPRSVSSANEKLFF,TGTGCCAGCAGTCCCCGAAGCGTGAGCTCGGCTAATGAAAAACTGTTTTTT
TRBJ2-5,TRBV7-8,.,.,CASSLPGQTQYF,TGTGCCAGCAGCTTACCGGGGCAGACCCAGTACTTC